The 28 T cell receptor beta chains listed next were all sequenced from one sample in a study of graft-versus-host responses after intestinal transplantation. Method: immunoSEQ multiplex PCR; TCRdb's copy keeps in-frame clones and lacks some. The data contain about 12,000 clones, roughly a third of them singletons. The authors plated roughly 200,000 CFSE-labeled responder cells with roughly 200,000 irradiated, violet-dye-labeled stimulator cells. Sequencing used alloreactive CD8+ T cells from a mixed lymphocyte reaction culture, obtained before intestinal transplant. The subset: CFSE-low proliferating T cells sorted from approximately six-day pre-transplant mixed lymphocyte reaction (GvH or HvG direction). These receptor sequences come from a human patient who received an intestinal transplant.

The chain combines TRBV19 with TRBJ2-3; 7 nucleotides align to TRBD2. Trimming at V came to 5 bases and at J to 3 bases, leaving 2 bases not matched to a gene. CDR1 is LNHDA and CDR2 is SQIVND in the germline V gene (reference sequence). CDR3 length: 13 residues. CDR3 sequence: CASSWGGTDTQYF. The DNA for the CDR3 is TGTGCCAGTAGTTGGGGGGGGACAGATACGCAGTATTTT.

This rearrangement joins TRBV6-5 to TRBJ2-7, with 8 bases identical to TRBD1. This CDR3 is 14 amino acids long. Germline loops: CDR1 MNHEY, CDR2 SVGAGI. Germline trimming cut 5 bases from V and 2 bases from J; bases unmatched to any gene: 5. The CDR3 is CASSATGEAYEQYF. CDR3 nucleotides: TGTGCCAGCAGTGCGACAGGGGAGGCCTACGAGCAGTACTTC.

By share of the sample, this clone is medium-sized (0.01 to 0.1%). This sequence joins TRBV6-5 and TRBJ1-1; 9 bases agree with TRBD1. The J segment lost 7 bases and the V segment lost 2 bases, leaving 2 bases of the junction unmatched. The CDR3 is 13 amino acids. Per germline, CDR1 MNHEY and CDR2 SVGAGI. The CDR3 is CASSYGTGIEAFF. Here the CDR3 DNA reads TGTGCCAGCAGTTACGGGACAGGGATTGAAGCTTTCTTT.

The chain combines TRBV4-3 with TRBJ1-5; no clear D gene. The germline V gene has CDR1 LGHNA and CDR2 YSLEER. With 1 base removed from V and 0 bases from J, the gap between germline ends came to 7 bases. The CDR3 covers 15 residues. The CDR3 protein is CASSQVGPSNQPQHF. The CDR3 DNA is TGCGCCAGCAGCCAAGTTGGGCCTAGCAATCAGCCCCAGCATTTT.

As for this clone: One end of the junction varies from germline; a read error may be responsible. This chain joins TRBV4-1 and TRBJ2-1; either TRBD1 or TRBD2 may fit D (5 bases each). Germline assignment: CDR1 MGHRA and CDR2 YSYEKL. The CDR3 totals 14 residues. CDR3 nucleotides: TGTGCCAGCAGCCAATCTGGGGGACCCAATGAGCAGTTCTTC. It yields the protein CASSQSGGPNEQFF.

The chain recombines TRBV7-9 with TRBJ2-3; D might be TRBD1 (6 bases). V gave up 4 bases and J gave up 2 bases, with 13 bases separating them. The CDR3 spans 15 residues. CDR1 and CDR2 from the germline V gene are SEHNR and FQNEAQ (reference sequence). For the CDR3, the DNA is TGTGCCAGCAGCTCCCTACAGGGAGACACAGATACGCAGTATTTT. It yields the protein CASSSLQGDTDTQYF.

This clone was found a few times. This chain uses TRBV7-9 with TRBJ1-6; no reliable D call. With 1 base removed from V and 4 bases from J, the gap between germline ends came to 14 bases. The CDR3 runs 17 residues. Germline V lookup: CDR1 SEHNR, CDR2 FQNEAQ (reference sequence). Here the CDR3 reads CASSLVGLENYNSPLHF. The DNA of the CDR3 is TGTGCCAGCAGCTTAGTTGGTTTGGAGAATTATAATTCACCCCTCCACTTT.

V is TRBV6-5 and J is TRBJ1-2; perhaps TRBD1 as D (5 bases). V was clipped by 0 bases and J by 8 bases, with 10 bases between them. The CDR3 has 13 amino acids. From germline, CDR1 is MNHEY and CDR2 SVGAGI. CDR3 residues: CASSYSVGTGYTF. CDR3 in DNA: TGTGCCAGCAGTTACTCGGTAGGGACCGGCTACACCTTC.

The V gene is TRBV11-3, the J gene TRBJ2-1; D is unresolved. Germline CDR1 reads SGHNT; CDR2 reads YENEEA. This CDR3 has 13 amino acids. V dropped 5 bases and J dropped 9 bases, with 14 bases sitting between them. The CDR3 sequence is CASSVGTVGEQFF. The DNA of the CDR3 is TGTGCCAGCAGCGTGGGTACGGTTGGTGAGCAGTTCTTC.

This clone was observed a single time. The junction differs from germline at one of its ends, possibly a read error. The CDR3 loop is CASTLRGDRGYEQYF. The CDR3 nucleotides are TGTGCCAGCACCTTAAGGGGGGACAGGGGGTACGAGCAGTACTTC. The chain carries TRBV7-9 and TRBJ2-7, with 11 bases fitting TRBD1. The CDR3 is 15 residues long. The germline V gene has CDR1 SEHNR and CDR2 FQNEAQ (reference sequence).

V gene TRBV19 combines with J gene TRBJ2-1, with D tentatively TRBD1 (5 bases). CDR1 LNHDA and CDR2 SQIVND come from the germline V gene (reference sequence). Between the trimmed V and J ends, which lost 2 bases and 0 bases, there was a span of 11 bases. The CDR3 sequence is 16 residues long. CDR3 DNA sequence: TGTGCCAGTAGTATATGGGGCAAGAGCTCCTACAATGAGCAGTTCTTC. Translation: CASSIWGKSSYNEQFF.

This clone is labeled as medium-sized. The CDR3 here is CASSIWGQGNTEAFF. CDR3 DNA sequence: TGTGCCAGTAGTATATGGGGACAGGGAAACACTGAAGCTTTCTTT. This chain links TRBV19 with TRBJ1-1; 9 bases align to TRBD1. The CDR3 runs 15 residues. Trimming cost V 2 bases and J 2 bases; bases outside gene matches: 3. The germline gives CDR1 LNHDA, CDR2 SQIVND (reference sequence). The whole variable domain, filled in from reference TRBV19 and TRBJ1-1, reads DGGITQSPKYLFRKEGQNVTLSCEQNLNHDAMYWYRQDPGQGLRLIYYSQIVNDFQKGDIAEGYSVSREKKESFPLTVTSAQKNPTAFYLCASSIWGQGNTEAFFGQGTRLTVV.

The chain has TRBV4-1 and TRBJ2-1; 10 positions match TRBD2. CDR1 and CDR2 from the germline V gene are MGHRA and YSYEKL. There are 16 residues in the CDR3. The ends lost 0 bases at V and 6 bases at J; junction bases unmatched: 5. The CDR3 DNA reads as TGCGCCAGCAGCCAAGAGCCCGCTAGCGGGAGCAATGAGCAGTTCTTC. It encodes CASSQEPASGSNEQFF.

About this clone itself: Germline is not matched at one junction end, which may reflect a read error. This sequence joins TRBV5-4 and TRBJ2-7; 8 bases are a match to TRBD2. CDR3 length: 16 residues. Per germline, CDR1 SGHNT and CDR2 YYREEE (reference sequence). The CDR3 nucleotides read TGCGCCAGCAGCCAAGACGGGACTAGAGTCTCCTACGAGCAGTACTTC. It yields the protein CASSQDGTRVSYEQYF.

V usage is TRBV5-5 and J usage is TRBJ2-7; a weak D match, TRBD1 (6 bases). Trimming removed 2 bases at V and 2 bases at J, with 11 bases between. The CDR3 is 14 amino acids. Germline CDR1 is SGHKS and CDR2 is YYEKEE (reference sequence). CDR3 sequence: CASSFATGTYEQYF. CDR3 nucleotide sequence: TGTGCCAGCAGCTTCGCGACAGGCACCTACGAGCAGTACTTC.

CDR3 bases: TGTGCCAGCAGCGTAGGGAGGGGACGATACAATGAGCAGTTCTTC. This translates into CASSVGRGRYNEQFF. This rearrangement joins TRBV9 to TRBJ2-1; tentatively, D is TRBD2 (6 bases). V was cut by 0 bases and J by 4 bases, with 11 bases left in between. Germline V gives CDR1 SGDLS, CDR2 YYNGEE. This CDR3 contains 15 residues.

Regarding this clone: Other DNA sequences of this sample code for an identical CDR3. The chain uses TRBV5-8 and TRBJ1-5; no clear D. The germline gives CDR1 SGHTS, CDR2 YDEGEE. Trimming removed 5 bases at V and 5 bases at J, with 14 bases between. The CDR3 consists of 14 residues. The CDR3 nucleotides read TGTGCCAGCAGATTAGGGTACGGGGATCAGCCCCAGCATTTT. Its translation is CASRLGYGDQPQHF.

J is TRBJ2-7 and V is TRBV28; 7 bases are a match to TRBD1. After removal of 6 bases from V and 1 base from J, the junction contained 6 bases not matched to a gene. The CDR3 consists of 14 residues. CDR1 is MDHEN, CDR2 SYDVKM, per germline. CDR3 sequence (DNA): TGTGCCAGCAGATGGCGACAGGGTTCCTACGAGCAGTACTTC. Protein sequence: CASRWRQGSYEQYF.

This clone was detected only a few times. The J gene is TRBJ2-3, the V gene TRBV19; 7 bases align to TRBD1. The junction had 4 bases not matched to a gene; V was cut back by 1 base and J by 3 bases. CDR3 length equals 15 residues. CDR1 and CDR2 from the germline V gene are LNHDA and SQIVND (reference sequence). CDR3: CASSIVRGQTDTQYF. The CDR3 DNA follows: TGTGCCAGTAGTATAGTTCGGGGACAGACAGATACGCAGTATTTT.

This clone was observed many times. This sequence joins TRBV6-6 and TRBJ1-1; D call uncertain. There are 13 residues in the CDR3. The V and J ends lost 0 bases and 7 bases respectively, with 9 bases between them. Germline loops: CDR1 MNHNY, CDR2 SVGAGI (reference sequence). This chain's CDR3 is CASSYSNELEAFF. CDR3 DNA: TGTGCCAGCAGTTACTCGAACGAACTTGAAGCTTTCTTT.

About this clone itself: The same CDR3 is also encoded by other DNA sequences in this sample. The rearrangement joins TRBV5-1 to TRBJ1-1, with D perhaps matching TRBD1 (6 bases). The CDR3 consists of 13 residues. V lost 2 bases, J lost 2 bases, and 7 bases lay in between. CDR1 is SGHRS, CDR2 YFSETQ, per germline. The DNA for the CDR3 is TGCGCCAGCAGCTTAGGGGGAAACACTGAAGCTTTCTTT. Translation: CASSLGGNTEAFF.

This clone was counted a few times. The chain is built from TRBV28 and TRBJ2-3; 7 bases fit TRBD1. This CDR3 region has 14 residues. V shed 5 bases and J 4 bases; nucleotides not matched to a gene: 6. Per the germline V gene, CDR1 is MDHEN and CDR2 is SYDVKM. The CDR3 coding sequence is TGTGCCAGCAGTCTGCGGACAGGTCCAGATACGCAGTATTTT. This encodes CASSLRTGPDTQYF. Supplemented by reference TRBV28 and TRBJ2-3, the full variable domain reads DVKVTQSSRYLVKRTGEKVFLECVQDMDHENMFWYRQDPGLGLRLIYFSYDVKMKEKGDIPEGYSVSREKKERFSLILESASTNQTSMYLCASSLRTGPDTQYFGPGTRLTVL.

The rearrangement joins TRBV21-1 to TRBJ2-3; the DNA was not compared with TRBD2, the D call given in the table. TRBV21-1 is assigned pseudogene status. The CDR3 extends over 21 amino acids. The CDR3 DNA is TGTGCCAGCAGCAAGCGGGGTAAGGGCGGGAGGACCAAGGATAGCACAGATACGCAGTATTTT. Amino acid sequence: CASSKRGKGGRTKDSTDTQYF.

This chain joins TRBV12-2 and TRBJ2-7; the table assigns TRBD2, which was not confirmed against the DNA. TRBV12-2 is termed a pseudogene. CDR3 size: 17 residues. The CDR3 nucleotides are TGTGCAAGTCGCTCTCGGGTGGCGGAGGGGAGATCCTACGAGCAGTACTTC. This codes for CASRSRVAEGRSYEQYF.

This clone showed up just a few times. This sequence joins TRBV6-6 and TRBJ1-2; D gene ambiguous. The CDR3 is made up of 12 amino acids. V was clipped by 2 bases and J by 7 bases, with 8 bases between them. Looked up from germline, CDR1 is MNHNY and CDR2 is SVGAGI (reference sequence). CDR3 DNA: TGTGCCAGCAGTTACGGCCCCTTTGGCTACACCTTC. Its translation: CASSYGPFGYTF.

This clone is medium-sized in the sample. The rearrangement links TRBV28 to TRBJ2-5, with TRBD1 matching over 8 bases. V dropped 7 bases and J dropped 1; count of bases not matched to a gene: 8. The CDR3 is made up of 15 amino acids. Germline lookup yields CDR1 MDHEN and CDR2 SYDVKM. This CDR3 is CASTGRQGFQETQYF. The CDR3 DNA reads as TGTGCCAGCACAGGACGACAGGGGTTCCAAGAGACCCAGTACTTC. Full variable domain (rest looked up from reference TRBV28 and TRBJ2-5): DVKVTQSSRYLVKRTGEKVFLECVQDMDHENMFWYRQDPGLGLRLIYFSYDVKMKEKGDIPEGYSVSREKKERFSLILESASTNQTSMYLCASTGRQGFQETQYFGPGTRLLVL.

This clone was detected only a few times. V gene TRBV6-5 combines with J gene TRBJ2-1; TRBD1 matches at 9 bases. This CDR3 is built from 14 residues. J was trimmed by 8 bases and V by 2 bases; bases with no gene match: 4. CDR1 MNHEY and CDR2 SVGAGI come from the germline V gene. This CDR3 reads CASSYTGQGDEQFF. CDR3 coding DNA: TGTGCCAGCAGTTACACGGGACAGGGCGATGAGCAGTTCTTC.

This chain links TRBV7-6 with TRBJ2-5; TRBD1 matches at 7 bases. The J call is in doubt because the DNA end fits TRBJ2-7 better. Germline CDR1 reads SGHVS; CDR2 reads FNYEAQ. The CDR3 length is 13 residues. In nucleotides, the CDR3 is TGTGCCAGCAGCGTGGGACAGACCTACGAGCAGTACTTC. This sequence encodes CASSVGQTYEQYF.